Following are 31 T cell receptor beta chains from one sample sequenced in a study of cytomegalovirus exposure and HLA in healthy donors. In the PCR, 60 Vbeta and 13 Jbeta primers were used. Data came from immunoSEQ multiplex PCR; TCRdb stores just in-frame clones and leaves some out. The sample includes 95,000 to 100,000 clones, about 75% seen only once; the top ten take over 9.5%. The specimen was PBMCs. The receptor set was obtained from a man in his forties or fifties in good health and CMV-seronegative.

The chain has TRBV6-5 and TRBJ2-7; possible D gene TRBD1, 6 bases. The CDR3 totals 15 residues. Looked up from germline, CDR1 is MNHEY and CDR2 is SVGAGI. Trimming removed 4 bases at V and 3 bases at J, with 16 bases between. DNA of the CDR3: TGTGCCAGCAGTTCCTCAGGGGCGCCGGGCTACGAGCAGTACTTC. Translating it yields CASSSSGAPGYEQYF.

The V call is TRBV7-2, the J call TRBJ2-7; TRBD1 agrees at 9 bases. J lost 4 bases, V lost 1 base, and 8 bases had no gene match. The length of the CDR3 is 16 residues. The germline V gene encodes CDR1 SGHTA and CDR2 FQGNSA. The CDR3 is CASSLVGRDRDYEQYF. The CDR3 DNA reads TGTGCCAGCAGCTTAGTAGGCCGGGACAGGGATTACGAGCAGTACTTC.

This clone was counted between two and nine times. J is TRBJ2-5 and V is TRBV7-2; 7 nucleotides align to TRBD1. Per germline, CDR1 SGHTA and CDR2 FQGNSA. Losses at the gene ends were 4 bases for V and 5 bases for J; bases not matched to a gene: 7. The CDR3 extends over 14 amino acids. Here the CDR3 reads CASSYRVQGETQYF. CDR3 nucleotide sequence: TGTGCCAGCAGCTACAGGGTACAGGGGGAGACCCAGTACTTC. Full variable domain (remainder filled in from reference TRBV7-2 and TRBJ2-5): GAGVSQSPSNKVTEKGKDVELRCDPISGHTALYWYRQSLGQGLEFLIYFQGNSAPDKSGLPSDRFSAERTGGSVSTLTIQRTQQEDSAVYLCASSYRVQGETQYFGPGTRLLVL.

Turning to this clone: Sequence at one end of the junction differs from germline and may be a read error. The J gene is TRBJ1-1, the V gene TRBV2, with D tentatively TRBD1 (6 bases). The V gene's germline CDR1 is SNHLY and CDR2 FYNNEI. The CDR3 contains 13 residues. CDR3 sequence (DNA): TGTGCCAGCAGTGAAGTGACTGGGGGCCGAAGAGGTTTT. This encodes CASSEVTGGRRGF.

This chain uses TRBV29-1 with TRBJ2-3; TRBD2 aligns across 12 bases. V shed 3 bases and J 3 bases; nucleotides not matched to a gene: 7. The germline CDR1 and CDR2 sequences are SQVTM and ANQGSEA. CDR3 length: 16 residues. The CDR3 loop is CSVELGTSGRTDTQYF. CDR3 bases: TGCAGCGTTGAGCTGGGAACTAGCGGGAGGACAGATACGCAGTATTTT.

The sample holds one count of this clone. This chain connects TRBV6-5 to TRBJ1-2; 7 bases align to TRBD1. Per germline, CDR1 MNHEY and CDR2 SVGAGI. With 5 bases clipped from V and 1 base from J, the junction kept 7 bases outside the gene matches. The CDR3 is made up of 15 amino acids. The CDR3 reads CASSGGTELNYGYTF. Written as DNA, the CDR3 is TGTGCCAGCAGTGGGGGGACAGAACTTAACTATGGCTACACCTTC.

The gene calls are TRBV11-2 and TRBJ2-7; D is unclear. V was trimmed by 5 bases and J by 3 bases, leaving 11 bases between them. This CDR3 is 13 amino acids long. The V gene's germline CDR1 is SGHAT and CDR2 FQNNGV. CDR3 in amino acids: CASSAFGSYEQYF. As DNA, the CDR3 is TGTGCCAGCAGCGCCTTTGGTAGCTACGAGCAGTACTTC. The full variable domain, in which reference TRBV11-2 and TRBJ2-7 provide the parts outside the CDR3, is EAGVAQSPRYKIIEKRQSVAFWCNPISGHATLYWYQQILGQGPKLLIQFQNNGVVDDSQLPKDRFSAERLKGVDSTLKIQPAKLEDSAVYLCASSAFGSYEQYFGPGTRLTVT.

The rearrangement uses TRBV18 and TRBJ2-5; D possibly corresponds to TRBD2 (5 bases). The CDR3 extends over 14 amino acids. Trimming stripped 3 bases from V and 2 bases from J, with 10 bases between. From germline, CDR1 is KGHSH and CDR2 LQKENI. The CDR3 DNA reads TGTGCCAGCTCACCCGGAGCGGATCAAGAGACCCAGTACTTC. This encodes CASSPGADQETQYF.

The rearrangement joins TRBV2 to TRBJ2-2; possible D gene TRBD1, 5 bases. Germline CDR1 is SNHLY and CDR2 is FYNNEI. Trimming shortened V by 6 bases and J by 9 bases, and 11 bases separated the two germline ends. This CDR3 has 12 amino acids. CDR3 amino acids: CASSAGHRELFF. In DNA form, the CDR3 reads TGTGCCAGCAGCGCCGGACACCGGGAGCTGTTTTTT.

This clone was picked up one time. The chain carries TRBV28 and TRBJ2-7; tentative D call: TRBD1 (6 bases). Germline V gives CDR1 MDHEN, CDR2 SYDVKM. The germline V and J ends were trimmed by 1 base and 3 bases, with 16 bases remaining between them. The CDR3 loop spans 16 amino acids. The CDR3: CASSLSSVEQGYEQYF. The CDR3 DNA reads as TGTGCCAGCAGTTTATCGTCCGTCGAACAGGGCTACGAGCAGTACTTC.

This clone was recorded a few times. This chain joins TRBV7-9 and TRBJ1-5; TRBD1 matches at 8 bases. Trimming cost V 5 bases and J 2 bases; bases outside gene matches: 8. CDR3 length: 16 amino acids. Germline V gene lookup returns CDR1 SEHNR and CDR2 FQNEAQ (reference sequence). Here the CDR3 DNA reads TGTGCCAGCAGCCCCCAGGGGGCGCAGGGCAATCAGCCCCAGCATTTT. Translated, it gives CASSPQGAQGNQPQHF.

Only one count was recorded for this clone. This CDR3 reads CASSLSNQPQHF. In nucleotides, the CDR3 is TGTGCCAGCAGCTTATCTAATCAGCCCCAGCATTTT. The chain recombines TRBV7-2 with TRBJ1-5; D is uncertain. The CDR3 is 12 residues long. V was trimmed by 2 bases and J by 4 bases, leaving 3 bases between them. Germline lookup yields CDR1 SGHTA and CDR2 FQGNSA.

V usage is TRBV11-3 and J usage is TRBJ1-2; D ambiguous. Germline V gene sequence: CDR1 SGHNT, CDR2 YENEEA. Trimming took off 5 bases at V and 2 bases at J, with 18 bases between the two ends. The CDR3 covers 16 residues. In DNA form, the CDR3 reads TGTGCCAGCAGCGCGGCGGTACGTGGAGGGAACTATGGCTACACCTTC. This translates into CASSAAVRGGNYGYTF.

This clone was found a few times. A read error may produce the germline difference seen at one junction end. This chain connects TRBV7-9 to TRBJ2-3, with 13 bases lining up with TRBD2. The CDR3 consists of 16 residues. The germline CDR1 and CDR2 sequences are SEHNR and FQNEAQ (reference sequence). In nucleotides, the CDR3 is TGTTCCAGCAGATACGGACTAGCGGGGGTGGAGGATACGCAGTATTTT. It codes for CSSRYGLAGVEDTQYF.

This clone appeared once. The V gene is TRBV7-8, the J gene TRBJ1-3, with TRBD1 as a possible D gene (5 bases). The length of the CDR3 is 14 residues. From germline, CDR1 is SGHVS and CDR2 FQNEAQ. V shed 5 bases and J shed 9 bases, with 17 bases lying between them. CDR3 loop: CASSPSHPGVTIYF. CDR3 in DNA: TGTGCCAGCAGCCCCTCCCATCCGGGGGTCACCATATATTTT.

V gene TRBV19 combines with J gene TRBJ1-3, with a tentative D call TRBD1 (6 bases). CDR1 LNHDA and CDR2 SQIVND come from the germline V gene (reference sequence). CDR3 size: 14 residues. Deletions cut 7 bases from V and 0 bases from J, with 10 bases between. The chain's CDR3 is CASTTGTSGNTIYF. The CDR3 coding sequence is TGTGCCAGTACAACAGGGACCTCTGGAAACACCATATATTTT.

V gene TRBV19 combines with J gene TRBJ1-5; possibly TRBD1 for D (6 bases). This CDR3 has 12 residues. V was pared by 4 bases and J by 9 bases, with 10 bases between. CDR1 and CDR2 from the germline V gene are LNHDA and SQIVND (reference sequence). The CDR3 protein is CASSRDIRPQHF. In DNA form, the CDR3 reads TGTGCCAGTAGTAGGGACATCCGGCCCCAGCATTTT. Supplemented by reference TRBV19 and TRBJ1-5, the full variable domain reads DGGITQSPKYLFRKEGQNVTLSCEQNLNHDAMYWYRQDPGQGLRLIYYSQIVNDFQKGDIAEGYSVSREKKESFPLTVTSAQKNPTAFYLCASSRDIRPQHFGDGTRLSIL.

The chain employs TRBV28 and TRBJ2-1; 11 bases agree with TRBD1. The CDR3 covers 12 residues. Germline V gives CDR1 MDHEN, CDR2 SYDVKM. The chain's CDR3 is CAAGQGVGEQFF. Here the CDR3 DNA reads TGTGCAGCGGGACAGGGGGTTGGTGAGCAGTTCTTC.

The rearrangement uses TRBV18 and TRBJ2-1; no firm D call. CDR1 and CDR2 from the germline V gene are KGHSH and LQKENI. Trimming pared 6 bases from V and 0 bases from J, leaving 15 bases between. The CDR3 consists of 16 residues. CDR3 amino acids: CASSFASGVSYNEQFF. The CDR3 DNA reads TGTGCCAGCTCTTTCGCTTCCGGAGTCTCCTACAATGAGCAGTTCTTC.

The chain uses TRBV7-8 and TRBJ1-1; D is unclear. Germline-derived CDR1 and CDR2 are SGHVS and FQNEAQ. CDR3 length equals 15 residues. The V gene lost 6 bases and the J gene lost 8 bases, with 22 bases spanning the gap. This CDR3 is CASSSREHVGGEAFF. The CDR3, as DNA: TGTGCCAGCAGTTCCAGAGAACATGTCGGAGGGGAAGCTTTCTTT.

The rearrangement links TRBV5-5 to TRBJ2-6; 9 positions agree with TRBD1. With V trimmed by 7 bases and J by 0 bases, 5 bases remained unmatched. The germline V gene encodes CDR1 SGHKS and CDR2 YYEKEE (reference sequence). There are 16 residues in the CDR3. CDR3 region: CASSEQGASGANVLTF. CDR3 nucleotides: TGTGCCAGCTCTGAACAGGGGGCCTCTGGGGCCAACGTCCTGACTTTC.

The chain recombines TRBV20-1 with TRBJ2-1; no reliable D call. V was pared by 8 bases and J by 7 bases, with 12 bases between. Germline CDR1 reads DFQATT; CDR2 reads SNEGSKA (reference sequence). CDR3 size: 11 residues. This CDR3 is CSSIYGNEQFF. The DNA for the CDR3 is TGCAGTTCCATATACGGGAATGAGCAGTTCTTC.

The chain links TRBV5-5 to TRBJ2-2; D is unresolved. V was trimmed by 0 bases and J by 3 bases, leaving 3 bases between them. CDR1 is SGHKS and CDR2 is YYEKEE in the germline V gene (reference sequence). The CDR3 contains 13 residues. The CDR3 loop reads CASSLAYTGELFF. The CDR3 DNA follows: TGTGCCAGCAGCTTGGCTTACACCGGGGAGCTGTTTTTT.

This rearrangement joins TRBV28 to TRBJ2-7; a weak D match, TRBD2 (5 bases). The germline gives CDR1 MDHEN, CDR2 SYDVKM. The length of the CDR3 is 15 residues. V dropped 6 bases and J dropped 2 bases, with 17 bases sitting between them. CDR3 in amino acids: CASRTGSWTAYEQYF. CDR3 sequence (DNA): TGTGCCAGCAGGACGGGATCTTGGACCGCCTACGAGCAGTACTTC. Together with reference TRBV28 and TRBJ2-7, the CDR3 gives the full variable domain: DVKVTQSSRYLVKRTGEKVFLECVQDMDHENMFWYRQDPGLGLRLIYFSYDVKMKEKGDIPEGYSVSREKKERFSLILESASTNQTSMYLCASRTGSWTAYEQYFGPGTRLTVT.

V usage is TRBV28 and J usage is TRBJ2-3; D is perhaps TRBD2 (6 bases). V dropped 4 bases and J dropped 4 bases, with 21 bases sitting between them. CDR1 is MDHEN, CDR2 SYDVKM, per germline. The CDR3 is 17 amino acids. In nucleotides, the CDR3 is TGTGCCAGCAGTTCGCTCCCTGGAATCGGGAGATCAGATACGCAGTATTTT. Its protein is CASSSLPGIGRSDTQYF.

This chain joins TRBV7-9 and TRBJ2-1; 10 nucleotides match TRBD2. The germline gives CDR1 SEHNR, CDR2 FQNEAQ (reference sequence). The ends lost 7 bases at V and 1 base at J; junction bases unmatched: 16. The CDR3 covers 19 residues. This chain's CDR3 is CASTDPSASGSGSYNEQFF. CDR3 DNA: TGTGCCAGCACCGACCCCAGCGCTAGCGGGAGTGGGTCCTACAATGAGCAGTTCTTC.

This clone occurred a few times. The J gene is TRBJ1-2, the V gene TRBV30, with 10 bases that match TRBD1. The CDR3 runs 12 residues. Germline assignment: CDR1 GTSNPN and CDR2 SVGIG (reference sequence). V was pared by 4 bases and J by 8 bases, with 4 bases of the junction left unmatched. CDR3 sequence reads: CAWKGTGEGYTF. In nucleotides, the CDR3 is TGTGCCTGGAAGGGGACAGGGGAGGGCTACACCTTC. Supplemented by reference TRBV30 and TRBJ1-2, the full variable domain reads SQTIHQWPATLVQPVGSPLSLECTVEGTSNPNLYWYRQAAGRGLQLLFYSVGIGQISSEVPQNLSASRPQDRQFILSSKKLLLSDSGFYLCAWKGTGEGYTFGSGTRLTVV.

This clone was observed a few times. CDR3: CASSPEAENSPLHF. The CDR3, as DNA: TGTGCCAGCAGCCCAGAGGCGGAGAATTCACCCCTCCACTTT. The chain uses TRBV11-1 and TRBJ1-6; D not resolved. Germline V lookup: CDR1 SGHAT, CDR2 FQDESV (reference sequence). The CDR3 length is 14 residues. The ends were cut back, 5 bases at V and 7 bases at J, with 12 bases in the middle.

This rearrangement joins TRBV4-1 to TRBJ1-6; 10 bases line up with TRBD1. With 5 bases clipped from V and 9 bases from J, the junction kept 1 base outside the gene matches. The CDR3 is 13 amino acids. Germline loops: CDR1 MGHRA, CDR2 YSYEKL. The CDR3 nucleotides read TGCGCCAGCAGCGGGACAGGGGTTTCACCCCTCCACTTT. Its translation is CASSGTGVSPLHF.

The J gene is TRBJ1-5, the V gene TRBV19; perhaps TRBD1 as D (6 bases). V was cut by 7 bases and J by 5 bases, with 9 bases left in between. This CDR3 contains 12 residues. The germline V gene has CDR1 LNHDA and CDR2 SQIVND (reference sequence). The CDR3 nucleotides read TGTGCCAGTACCAGGGGCGATCAGCCCCAGCATTTT. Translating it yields CASTRGDQPQHF.

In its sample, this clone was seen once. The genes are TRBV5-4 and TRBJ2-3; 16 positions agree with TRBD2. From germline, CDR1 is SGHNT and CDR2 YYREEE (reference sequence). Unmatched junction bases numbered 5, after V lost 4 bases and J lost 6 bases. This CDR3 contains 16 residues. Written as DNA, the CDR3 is TGTGCCAGCAGCCAGGGACTAGCGGGGGGGCAGGATACGCAGTATTTT. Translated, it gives CASSQGLAGGQDTQYF.